The clone carrying this T cell receptor (beta chain) showed up just once. Amplicons of TCR beta CDR3 were generated from genomic DNA by two-round multiplex PCR. First-round PCR, the initial amplification, used primers specific to each TRBV and TRBJ gene. TCRdb reprocessed the multiplex PCR reads via MiXCR and lists one record per CDR3 protein. The data show about 16,000 distinct CDR3 sequences, about 46% seen once. These data are taken from a study of prognosis after radiotherapy for stage I lung cancer. CDR3 size: 14 residues. In germline, CDR1 is LGHDT, CDR2 YNNKEL (reference sequence). The ends lost 9 bases at V and 7 bases at J; junction bases unmatched: 9.

The sample was PBMCs, taken before or after stereotactic body radiation therapy (not recorded which). This TCR came from a donor aged 50 or older with non-small cell lung cancer. V gene TRBV3-1 combines with J gene TRBJ2-1, with 10 nucleotides matching TRBD2. CDR3 loop: CASKLTSGRNEQFF. CDR3 nucleotides: TGTGCCAGTAAACTGACTAGCGGGCGAAATGAGCAGTTCTTC.